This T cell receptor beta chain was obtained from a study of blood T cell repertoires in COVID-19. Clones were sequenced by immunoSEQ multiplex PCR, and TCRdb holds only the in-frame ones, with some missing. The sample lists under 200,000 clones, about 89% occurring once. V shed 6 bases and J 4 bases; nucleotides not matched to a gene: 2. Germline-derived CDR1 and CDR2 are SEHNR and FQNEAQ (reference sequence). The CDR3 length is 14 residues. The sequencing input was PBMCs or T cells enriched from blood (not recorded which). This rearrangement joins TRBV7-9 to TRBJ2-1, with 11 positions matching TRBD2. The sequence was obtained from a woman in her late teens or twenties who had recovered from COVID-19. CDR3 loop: CASSTSGSYNEQFF. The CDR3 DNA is TGTGCCAGCAGTACTAGCGGGAGTTACAATGAGCAGTTCTTC.